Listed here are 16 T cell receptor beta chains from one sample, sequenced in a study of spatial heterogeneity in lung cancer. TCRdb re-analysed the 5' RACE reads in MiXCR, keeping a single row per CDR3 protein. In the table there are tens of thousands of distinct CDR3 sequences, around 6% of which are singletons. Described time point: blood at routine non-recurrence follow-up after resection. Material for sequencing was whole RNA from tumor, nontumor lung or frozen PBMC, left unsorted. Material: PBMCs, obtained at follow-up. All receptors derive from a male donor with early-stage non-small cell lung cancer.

DNA for the CDR3: TGTGCCAGCAGCTTAGCGTGGGTAGCGGGGTCCAATGAGCAGTTCTTC. Encoded protein: CASSLAWVAGSNEQFF. This chain links TRBV11-1 with TRBJ2-1, with 8 bases matching TRBD2. Unmatched junction bases numbered 7, after V lost 0 bases and J lost 6 bases. CDR3 length: 16 residues. The germline gives CDR1 SGHAT, CDR2 FQDESV (reference sequence).

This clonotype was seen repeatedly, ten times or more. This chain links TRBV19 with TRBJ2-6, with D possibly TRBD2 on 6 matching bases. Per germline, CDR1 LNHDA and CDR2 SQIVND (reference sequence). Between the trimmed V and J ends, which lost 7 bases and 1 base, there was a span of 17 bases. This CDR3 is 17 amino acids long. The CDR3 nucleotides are TGTGCCAGTACCCGAGCGGGCTCCCCATCTGGGGCCAACGTCCTGACTTTC. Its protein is CASTRAGSPSGANVLTF.

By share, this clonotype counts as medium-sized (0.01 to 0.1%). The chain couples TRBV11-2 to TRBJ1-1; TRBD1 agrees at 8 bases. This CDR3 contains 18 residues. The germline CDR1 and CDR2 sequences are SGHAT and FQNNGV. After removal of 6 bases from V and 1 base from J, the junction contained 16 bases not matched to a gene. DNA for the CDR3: TGTGCCAGCAGTCTCCCCGGACTAGGCAGGGGGCGGAACACTGAAGCTTTCTTT. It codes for CASSLPGLGRGRNTEAFF. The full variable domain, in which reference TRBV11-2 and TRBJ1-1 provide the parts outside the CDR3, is EAGVAQSPRYKIIEKRQSVAFWCNPISGHATLYWYQQILGQGPKLLIQFQNNGVVDDSQLPKDRFSAERLKGVDSTLKIQPAKLEDSAVYLCASSLPGLGRGRNTEAFFGQGTRLTVV.

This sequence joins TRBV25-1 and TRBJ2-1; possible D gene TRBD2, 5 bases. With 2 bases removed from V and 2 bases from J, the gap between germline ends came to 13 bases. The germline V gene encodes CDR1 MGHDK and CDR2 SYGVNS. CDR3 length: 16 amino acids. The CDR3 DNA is TGTGCCAGCAGTGAAGGACGGAGGATCCCCTACAATGAGCAGTTCTTC. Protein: CASSEGRRIPYNEQFF.

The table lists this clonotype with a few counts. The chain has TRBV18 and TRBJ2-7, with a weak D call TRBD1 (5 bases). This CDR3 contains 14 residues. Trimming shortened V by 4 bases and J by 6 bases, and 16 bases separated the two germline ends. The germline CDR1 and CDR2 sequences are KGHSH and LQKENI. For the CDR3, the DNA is TGTGCCAGCTCACAAGACAGAGTGCCCGCCGAGCAGTACTTC. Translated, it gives CASSQDRVPAEQYF.

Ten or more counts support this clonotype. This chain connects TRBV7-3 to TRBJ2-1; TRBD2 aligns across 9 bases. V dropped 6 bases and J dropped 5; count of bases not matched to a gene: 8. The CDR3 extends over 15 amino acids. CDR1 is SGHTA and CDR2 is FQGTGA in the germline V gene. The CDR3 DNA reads TGTGCCAGCAGTCCCGGACTAGCGCGAGACAATGAGCAGTTCTTC. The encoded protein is CASSPGLARDNEQFF.

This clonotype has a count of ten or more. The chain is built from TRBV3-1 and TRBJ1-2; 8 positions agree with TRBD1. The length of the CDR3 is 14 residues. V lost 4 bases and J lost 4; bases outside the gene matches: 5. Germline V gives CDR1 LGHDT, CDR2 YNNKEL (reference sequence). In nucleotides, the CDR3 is TGTGCCAGCAGCCTGGCAGGGGGCCGCTATGGCTACACCTTC. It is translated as CASSLAGGRYGYTF. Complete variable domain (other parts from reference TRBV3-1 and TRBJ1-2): DTAVSQTPKYLVTQMGNDKSIKCEQNLGHDTMYWYKQDSKKFLKIMFSYNNKELIINETVPNRFSPKSPDKAHLNLHINSLELGDSAVYFCASSLAGGRYGYTFGSGTRLTVV.

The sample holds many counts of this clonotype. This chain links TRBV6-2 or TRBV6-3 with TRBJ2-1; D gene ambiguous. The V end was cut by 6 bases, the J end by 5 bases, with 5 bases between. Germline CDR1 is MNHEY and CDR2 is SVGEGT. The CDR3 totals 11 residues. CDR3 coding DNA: TGTGCCAGCAGCGTACACAATGAGCAGTTCTTC. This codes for CASSVHNEQFF.

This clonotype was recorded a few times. The CDR3 coding sequence is TGTGCCACCAGTGAAGGGACTAGCGGAATCACAGATACGCAGTATTTT. It specifies CATSEGTSGITDTQYF. The V call is TRBV24-1, the J call TRBJ2-3, with TRBD2 matching 11 bases. V gave up 4 bases and J gave up 2 bases; unmatched junction bases: 4. Germline CDR1 reads KGHDR; CDR2 reads SFDVKD. CDR3 length: 16 residues.

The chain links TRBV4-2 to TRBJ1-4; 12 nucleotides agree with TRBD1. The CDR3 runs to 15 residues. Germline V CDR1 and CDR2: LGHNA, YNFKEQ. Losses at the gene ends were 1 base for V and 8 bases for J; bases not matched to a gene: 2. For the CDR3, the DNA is TGTGCCAGCAGCCAAGGGGGACAGGGGGCCGAAAAACTGTTTTTT. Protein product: CASSQGGQGAEKLFF.

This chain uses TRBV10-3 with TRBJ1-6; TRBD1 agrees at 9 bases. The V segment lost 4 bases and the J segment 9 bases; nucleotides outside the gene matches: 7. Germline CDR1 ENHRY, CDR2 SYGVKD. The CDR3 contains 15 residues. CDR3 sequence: CAISVDRGNISPLHF. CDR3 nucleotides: TGTGCCATCAGTGTGGACAGGGGTAACATTTCACCCCTCCACTTT.

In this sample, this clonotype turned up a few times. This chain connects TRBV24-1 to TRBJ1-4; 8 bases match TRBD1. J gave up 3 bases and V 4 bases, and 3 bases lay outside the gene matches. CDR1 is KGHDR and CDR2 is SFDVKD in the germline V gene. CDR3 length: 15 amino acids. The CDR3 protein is CATSETGGANEKLFF. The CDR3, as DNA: TGTGCCACCAGTGAAACAGGGGGAGCTAATGAAAAACTGTTTTTT.

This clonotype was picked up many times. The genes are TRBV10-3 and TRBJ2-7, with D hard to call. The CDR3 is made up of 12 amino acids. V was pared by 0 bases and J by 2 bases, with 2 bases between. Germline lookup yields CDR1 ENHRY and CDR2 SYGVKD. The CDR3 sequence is CAISESAYEQYV. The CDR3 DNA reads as TGTGCCATCAGTGAGTCGGCCTACGAGCAGTACGTC.

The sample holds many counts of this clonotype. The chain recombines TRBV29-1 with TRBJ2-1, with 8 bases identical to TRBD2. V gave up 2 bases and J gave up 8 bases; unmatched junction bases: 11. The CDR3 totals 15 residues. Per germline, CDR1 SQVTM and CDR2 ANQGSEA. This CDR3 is CSVEFGAGGVYEQFF. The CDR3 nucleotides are TGCAGCGTTGAATTCGGTGCGGGAGGAGTCTATGAGCAGTTCTTC.

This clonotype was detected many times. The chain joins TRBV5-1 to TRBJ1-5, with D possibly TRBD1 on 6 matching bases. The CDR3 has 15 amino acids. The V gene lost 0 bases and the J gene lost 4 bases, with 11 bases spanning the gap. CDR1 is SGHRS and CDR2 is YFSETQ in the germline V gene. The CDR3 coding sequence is TGCGCCAGCAGCTTGGCAGGGGAACGTAATCAGCCCCAGCATTTT. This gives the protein CASSLAGERNQPQHF. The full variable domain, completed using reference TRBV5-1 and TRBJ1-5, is KAGVTQTPRYLIKTRGQQVTLSCSPISGHRSVSWYQQTPGQGLQFLFEYFSETQRNKGNFPGRFSGRQFSNSRSEMNVSTLELGDSALYLCASSLAGERNQPQHFGDGTRLSIL.

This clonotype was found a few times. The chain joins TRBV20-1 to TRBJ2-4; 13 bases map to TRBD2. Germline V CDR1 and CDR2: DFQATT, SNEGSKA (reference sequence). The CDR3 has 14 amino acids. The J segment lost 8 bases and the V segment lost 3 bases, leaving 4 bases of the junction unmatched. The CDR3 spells CSASRTSGRDIQYF. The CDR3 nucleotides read TGCAGTGCTAGCCGAACTAGCGGGAGGGACATTCAGTACTTC.